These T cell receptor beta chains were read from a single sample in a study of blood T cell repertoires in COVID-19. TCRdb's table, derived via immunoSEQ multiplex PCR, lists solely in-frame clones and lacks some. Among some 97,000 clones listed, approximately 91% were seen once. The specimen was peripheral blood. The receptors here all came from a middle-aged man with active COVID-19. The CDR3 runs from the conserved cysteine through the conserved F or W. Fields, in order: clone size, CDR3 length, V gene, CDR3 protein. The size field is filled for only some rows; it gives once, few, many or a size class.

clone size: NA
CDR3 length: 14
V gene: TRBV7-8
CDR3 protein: CASSPQGVIPEAFF

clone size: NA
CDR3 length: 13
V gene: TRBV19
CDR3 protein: CASRGTVYTEAFF

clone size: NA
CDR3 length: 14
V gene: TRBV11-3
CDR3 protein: CASSSGTGRGEQFF

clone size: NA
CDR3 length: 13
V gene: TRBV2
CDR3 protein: CASREDPRVEQFF

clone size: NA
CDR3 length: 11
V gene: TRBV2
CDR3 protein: CASRVGDGYTF

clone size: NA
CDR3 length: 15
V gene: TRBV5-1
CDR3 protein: CASSSTPVRSYEQYF

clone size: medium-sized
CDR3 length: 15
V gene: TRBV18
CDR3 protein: CASATTGGTYNEQFF

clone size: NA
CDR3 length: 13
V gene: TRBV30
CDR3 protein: CAWSRERNQPQHF

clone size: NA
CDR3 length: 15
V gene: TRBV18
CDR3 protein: CASSPSIQTEYGYTF

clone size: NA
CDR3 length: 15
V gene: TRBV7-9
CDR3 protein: CASSSGLTNSYEQYF

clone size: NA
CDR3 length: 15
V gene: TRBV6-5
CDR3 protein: CASSYASGRKETQYF

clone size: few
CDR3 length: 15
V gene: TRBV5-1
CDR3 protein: CASSLVLAGELEQFF

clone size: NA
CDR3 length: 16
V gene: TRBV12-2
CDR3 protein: CASRLGASGTQETQYF

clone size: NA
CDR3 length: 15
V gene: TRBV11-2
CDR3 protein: CASSLAGQVYNEQFF

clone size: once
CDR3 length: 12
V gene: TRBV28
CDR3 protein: CASRGEGYGYTF

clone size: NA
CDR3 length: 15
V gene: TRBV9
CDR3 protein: CASSASGTGLREAFF

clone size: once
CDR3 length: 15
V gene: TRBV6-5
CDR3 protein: CASRVTSGGSNEQFF

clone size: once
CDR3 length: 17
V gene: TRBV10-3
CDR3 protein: CAISESTGQGSYNEQFF

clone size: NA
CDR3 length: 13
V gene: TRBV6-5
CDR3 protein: CASSLRAKNIQYF

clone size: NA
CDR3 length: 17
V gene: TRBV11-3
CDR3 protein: CASSLKDRGPMNTEAFF